One sample yielded the 23 T cell receptor beta chains listed below, sequenced in a study of blood T cell repertoires in COVID-19. The data were produced by immunoSEQ multiplex PCR, yet TCRdb's version contains in-frame clones alone and is incomplete. The table has over 200,000 clones, approximately 92% seen once. Sequencing input: peripheral blood. Receptors were obtained from a person aged 18 to 29 with COVID-19, enrolled during active disease.

The chain combines TRBV9 with TRBJ2-7, with 10 bases identical to TRBD1. Germline V gene data show CDR1 as SGDLS and CDR2 as YYNGEE. The V segment lost 0 bases and the J segment 3 bases; nucleotides outside the gene matches: 3. CDR3 length equals 15 residues. The chain's CDR3 is CASSVEGQGFYEQYF. CDR3 DNA sequence: TGTGCCAGCAGCGTAGAGGGACAGGGGTTCTACGAGCAGTACTTC.

The gene calls are TRBV5-6 and TRBJ1-1, with D possibly being TRBD1 (6 bases). Germline V gives CDR1 SGHDT, CDR2 YYEEEE. The CDR3 spans 17 residues. Deletions cut 6 bases from V and 5 bases from J, with 26 bases between. The CDR3, as DNA: TGTGCCAGCACTCCGCAACTCTTCGCAGGGGCGCAGACTGAAGCTTTCTTT. This translates into CASTPQLFAGAQTEAFF.

The rearrangement uses TRBV28 and TRBJ2-3; possibly TRBD2 for D (7 bases). V was shortened by 3 bases and J by 4 bases, with 17 bases between the two germline ends. The CDR3 loop spans 16 amino acids. Germline CDR1 reads MDHEN; CDR2 reads SYDVKM. The CDR3 sequence is CASSLPTGRGPDTQYF. The CDR3 DNA is TGTGCCAGCAGTTTGCCCACAGGGAGGGGACCAGATACGCAGTATTTT. The full variable domain, with the rest looked up from reference TRBV28 and TRBJ2-3, is DVKVTQSSRYLVKRTGEKVFLECVQDMDHENMFWYRQDPGLGLRLIYFSYDVKMKEKGDIPEGYSVSREKKERFSLILESASTNQTSMYLCASSLPTGRGPDTQYFGPGTRLTVL.

This clone appeared once. This chain links TRBV13 with TRBJ2-7, with 11 nucleotides matching TRBD2. Germline loops: CDR1 PRHDT, CDR2 FYEKMQ (reference sequence). This CDR3 spans 16 amino acids. V gave up 8 bases and J gave up 1 base; unmatched junction bases: 10. This CDR3 reads CASSFSGLAESYEQYF. CDR3 DNA: TGTGCCAGCTCTTTTTCGGGACTAGCGGAGTCCTACGAGCAGTACTTC. The full variable domain, in which reference TRBV13 and TRBJ2-7 provide the parts outside the CDR3, is AAGVIQSPRHLIKEKRETATLKCYPIPRHDTVYWYQQGPGQDPQFLISFYEKMQSDKGSIPDRFSAQQFSDYHSELNMSSLELGDSALYFCASSFSGLAESYEQYFGPGTRLTVT.

V usage is TRBV5-4 and J usage is TRBJ2-7, with TRBD2 matching 10 bases. Germline V gene sequence: CDR1 SGHNT, CDR2 YYREEE (reference sequence). Losses at the gene ends were 2 bases for V and 3 bases for J; bases not matched to a gene: 2. This CDR3 comprises 14 residues. The CDR3 DNA sequence: TGTGCCAGCAGCTTCCAGCGGGAGGGCTACGAGCAGTACTTC. Protein sequence: CASSFQREGYEQYF.

The rearrangement links TRBV19 to TRBJ2-7; 10 bases align to TRBD2. CDR3 length: 13 amino acids. Looked up from germline, CDR1 is LNHDA and CDR2 is SQIVND (reference sequence). Germline trimming cut 4 bases from V and 3 bases from J; bases unmatched to any gene: 0. The CDR3 sequence: CASSKREGYEQYF. CDR3 sequence (DNA): TGTGCCAGTAGTAAGCGGGAGGGCTACGAGCAGTACTTC.

The chain links TRBV5-4 to TRBJ1-6, with 8 bases matching TRBD1. V lost 3 bases, J lost 10 bases, and 12 bases stayed unmatched. The CDR3 consists of 16 residues. Per germline, CDR1 SGHNT and CDR2 YYREEE (reference sequence). The CDR3 nucleotides read TGTGCCAGCAGCTATGCGGCAGGGGGCTTGCGATCACCCCTCCACTTT. Translating gives CASSYAAGGLRSPLHF.

The chain has TRBV15 and TRBJ1-2, with 7 bases that match TRBD1. The CDR3 spans 17 residues. Per the germline V gene, CDR1 is LNHNV and CDR2 is YYDKDF (reference sequence). J lost 7 bases, V lost 1 base, and 15 bases had no gene match. The CDR3 spells CATSRAELTGASGGYTF. The CDR3 nucleotides read TGTGCCACCAGCAGAGCGGAGCTAACAGGGGCAAGCGGTGGCTACACCTTC.

This chain joins TRBV5-4 and TRBJ1-2, with TRBD1 matching over 7 bases. This CDR3 has 14 residues. The germline gives CDR1 SGHNT, CDR2 YYREEE (reference sequence). V was pared by 7 bases and J by 3 bases, with 9 bases of the junction left unmatched. The CDR3 reads CASARGQLHYGYTF. The CDR3 DNA reads as TGTGCCAGCGCAAGGGGACAGCTTCACTATGGCTACACCTTC.

V usage is TRBV11-1 and J usage is TRBJ2-2, with 7 bases aligning to TRBD2. In germline, CDR1 is SGHAT, CDR2 FQDESV (reference sequence). Trimming took 4 bases from V and 0 from J; bases not matched to a gene: 2. The CDR3 has 15 residues. CDR3 in amino acids: CASSYGLANTGELFF. CDR3 DNA: TGTGCCAGCAGCTACGGACTAGCGAACACCGGGGAGCTGTTTTTT.

The CDR3 DNA reads as TGCAGCGTTGAAGATTTAGGGAGAGAAGCTTTCTTT. Protein sequence: CSVEDLGREAFF. The V gene is TRBV29-1, the J gene TRBJ1-1, with unresolved D. Germline V gene sequence: CDR1 SQVTM, CDR2 ANQGSEA. The CDR3 sequence is 12 residues long. Trimming left V 0 bases short and J 8 bases short, with 10 bases between.

V and J are TRBV29-1 and TRBJ1-2; D is perhaps TRBD1 (6 bases). Germline V gene data show CDR1 as SQVTM and CDR2 as ANQGSEA. The CDR3 contains 13 residues. Trimming pared 7 bases from V and 7 bases from J, leaving 19 bases between. CDR3 DNA: TGCAGCGCCCCGGCAGGGGCTGGAGGTGGCTACACCTTC. It codes for CSAPAGAGGGYTF.

V and J are TRBV28 and TRBJ1-2, with 7 nucleotides matching TRBD1. The CDR3 is 11 residues long. Germline values: CDR1 MDHEN, CDR2 SYDVKM. The trim removed 6 bases at V and 7 bases at J, leaving 2 bases unmatched. CDR3 DNA: TGTGCCAGCAGCCCAGGGGGTGGCTACACCTTC. This codes for CASSPGGGYTF.

The chain links TRBV24-1 to TRBJ1-2, with D possibly matching TRBD1 (6 bases). V lost 1 base and J 8 bases, leaving 16 bases between the germline ends. Per the germline V gene, CDR1 is KGHDR and CDR2 is SFDVKD. This CDR3 has 15 amino acids. The CDR3 DNA reads as TGTGCCACCAGTGATTTCGACAGGCCCTTGGGGGGCTACACCTTC. Protein: CATSDFDRPLGGYTF.

V usage is TRBV4-1 and J usage is TRBJ2-2; 9 bases are a match to TRBD2. J was trimmed by 5 bases and V by 3 bases; bases with no gene match: 10. The CDR3 contains 17 residues. Germline lookup yields CDR1 MGHRA and CDR2 YSYEKL. The CDR3 spells CASSHHPGGRVTGELFF. For the CDR3, the DNA is TGCGCCAGCAGCCACCATCCTGGCGGGAGGGTAACCGGGGAGCTGTTTTTT.

The CDR3 nucleotides are TGTGCCAGCAGCGTGCTCGGACTAGCGGGAGTGGGCGAGCAGTTCTTC. Its protein is CASSVLGLAGVGEQFF. This rearrangement joins TRBV9 to TRBJ2-1, with 13 bases aligning to TRBD2. Looked up from germline, CDR1 is SGDLS and CDR2 is YYNGEE. This CDR3 region has 16 residues. V dropped 2 bases and J dropped 10; count of bases not matched to a gene: 9.

The chain has TRBV18 and TRBJ2-2, with D possibly TRBD1 on 5 matching bases. This CDR3 region has 13 residues. The V and J ends lost 3 bases and 11 bases respectively, with 13 bases between them. CDR1 KGHSH and CDR2 LQKENI come from the germline V gene. CDR3 protein: CASSPGLPVELFF. CDR3 DNA sequence: TGTGCCAGCTCACCGGGGCTGCCGGTAGAGCTGTTTTTT.

The V and J genes are TRBV9 and TRBJ1-2, with D possibly being TRBD1 (6 bases). Trimming removed 0 bases from V and 4 bases from J, with 13 bases in between. CDR1 and CDR2 from the germline V gene are SGDLS and YYNGEE. The CDR3 sequence is 15 residues long. The CDR3 reads CASSVGGPTLYGYTF. As DNA, the CDR3 is TGTGCCAGCAGCGTAGGGGGGCCCACCCTCTATGGCTACACCTTC. Complete variable domain (other parts from reference TRBV9 and TRBJ1-2): DSGVTQTPKHLITATGQRVTLRCSPRSGDLSVYWYQQSLDQGLQFLIQYYNGEERAKGNILERFSAQQFPDLHSELNLSSLELGDSALYFCASSVGGPTLYGYTFGSGTRLTVV.

The chain joins TRBV28 to TRBJ2-5; no definite D call. V was shortened by 5 bases and J by 2 bases, with 15 bases between the two germline ends. The CDR3 totals 15 residues. The germline CDR1 and CDR2 sequences are MDHEN and SYDVKM. The CDR3 DNA sequence: TGTGCCAGCAGTACGTCCTTGAATAGTCAAGAGACCCAGTACTTC. Residues: CASSTSLNSQETQYF.

The chain carries TRBV5-1 and TRBJ1-6, with a tentative D call TRBD1 (5 bases). Germline-derived CDR1 and CDR2 are SGHRS and YFSETQ. The CDR3 contains 16 residues. The V gene lost 1 base and the J gene lost 5 bases, with 13 bases spanning the gap. CDR3 in amino acids: CASSLSMSRDNSPLHF. The CDR3, as DNA: TGCGCCAGCAGCTTGTCGATGAGCAGGGATAATTCACCCCTCCACTTT.

This clone is a singleton in its sample. V gene TRBV25-1 combines with J gene TRBJ2-2, with 9 bases fitting TRBD2. Germline V gene lookup returns CDR1 MGHDK and CDR2 SYGVNS. The CDR3 has 17 amino acids. Losses at the gene ends were 1 base for V and 4 bases for J; bases not matched to a gene: 7. Here the CDR3 reads CASSELSREGVTGELFF. Written as DNA, the CDR3 is TGTGCCAGCAGTGAATTGTCGCGGGAGGGGGTCACCGGGGAGCTGTTTTTT.

J is TRBJ2-2 and V is TRBV3-1 (or the pseudogene TRBV3-2); 13 bases agree with TRBD2. J was trimmed by 6 bases and V by 1 base; bases with no gene match: 5. The germline CDR1 and CDR2 sequences are LGHDT and YNNKEL (reference sequence). The CDR3 extends over 17 amino acids. The CDR3 sequence: CASSQGTSGRAPGELFF. The CDR3, as DNA: TGTGCCAGCAGCCAAGGAACTAGCGGGAGGGCCCCCGGGGAGCTGTTTTTT.

The rearrangement uses TRBV28 and TRBJ2-7; 9 bases match TRBD1. The trim removed 3 bases at V and 5 bases at J, leaving 11 bases unmatched. Germline V gene lookup returns CDR1 MDHEN and CDR2 SYDVKM. The CDR3 consists of 16 residues. The CDR3 sequence is CASSLRWTGVNNEQYF. The CDR3 DNA follows: TGTGCCAGCAGTTTGAGATGGACAGGGGTTAACAACGAGCAGTACTTC.